The 20 T cell receptor beta chains in this list originate from one sample, sequenced in a study of T cells after yellow fever vaccination. TCRdb used MiXCR to reprocess the 5' RACE reads, holding one entry per CDR3 protein. The sample lists more than 350,000 distinct CDR3 sequences; 11% were seen once. Sequenced here: PBMCs, sampled on the day of the first yellow fever vaccination. The receptors derive from a man in his late teens or twenties who received the YFV17D yellow fever vaccine.

In its sample, this clonotype was seen a few times. The rearrangement links TRBV12-3 or TRBV12-4 to TRBJ2-1; 13 bases fit TRBD2. The CDR3 is 15 residues long. After removal of 2 bases from V and 6 bases from J, the junction contained 1 base not matched to a gene. The CDR3 nucleotides are TGTGCCAGCAGTTTATGGACTAGCGGGGGCAATGAGCAGTTCTTC. Its protein is CASSLWTSGGNEQFF.

This sequence joins TRBV6-1 and TRBJ2-3, with D unresolved. In germline, CDR1 is MNHNS, CDR2 SASEGT. Trimming took 7 bases from V and 3 from J, leaving 26 bases between them. The CDR3 totals 18 residues. The CDR3 coding sequence is TGTGCCAGCACCCTAAAAGGTGGCAGCTTGGGGTCAACAGATACGCAGTATTTT. Its translation is CASTLKGGSLGSTDTQYF.

This clonotype appeared many times. The gene calls are TRBV5-5 and TRBJ1-3, with 9 bases fitting TRBD1. Germline CDR1 SGHKS, CDR2 YYEKEE (reference sequence). The junction had 6 bases not matched to a gene; V was cut back by 4 bases and J by 4 bases. This CDR3 is built from 15 residues. The CDR3 here is CASSGRTGAGNTIYF. Written as DNA, the CDR3 is TGTGCCAGCAGCGGACGGACAGGGGCAGGAAACACCATATATTTT.

This clonotype came up once. The V gene is TRBV27, the J gene TRBJ2-3, with 9 bases aligning to TRBD2. The CDR3 is 14 amino acids. The ends lost 5 bases at V and 9 bases at J; junction bases unmatched: 9. Looked up from germline, CDR1 is MNHEY and CDR2 is SMNVEV (reference sequence). The CDR3 protein is CASSLSGGLHTQYF. The CDR3 nucleotides are TGTGCCAGCAGTCTTAGCGGGGGCCTCCACACGCAGTATTTT.

The gene calls are TRBV12-3 or TRBV12-4 and TRBJ2-1; 9 bases map to TRBD1. The CDR3 runs to 15 residues. J gave up 12 bases and V 5 bases, and 14 bases lay outside the gene matches. CDR3 sequence (DNA): TGTGCCAGCAGTCGATATTCGGGACAGGGTATTGCGCAGTTCTTC. This translates into CASSRYSGQGIAQFF.

Comments on this clonotype: At one of its ends the junction is not consistent with the germline gene, which may arise from a read error. The genes are TRBV4-1 and TRBJ2-7; D not certain. The CDR3 is 14 amino acids. CDR1 is MGHRA, CDR2 YSYEKL, per germline. The CDR3 DNA sequence: TGCGCCAGCAGCCAAGCTCAGGCGACCTACGAGCAGAACTTC. Its protein is CASSQAQATYEQNF.

This clonotype was observed a few times. The chain couples TRBV7-2 to TRBJ1-2, with D hard to call. Trimming pared 5 bases from V and 3 bases from J, leaving 13 bases between. Germline lookup yields CDR1 SGHTA and CDR2 FQGNSA. The CDR3 spans 14 residues. CDR3 sequence (DNA): TGTGCCAGCAGCCCGCCGGGTCCGTACTATGGCTACACCTTC. The encoded protein is CASSPPGPYYGYTF.

The chain has TRBV6-2 or TRBV6-3 and TRBJ2-3; D ambiguous. V was pared by 5 bases and J by 7 bases, with 10 bases between. Germline V lookup: CDR1 MNHEY, CDR2 SVGEGT. CDR3 length equals 12 residues. The CDR3 bases are TGTGCCAGCAGTCCCACTACCTATACGCAGTATTTT. This codes for CASSPTTYTQYF.

This clonotype was counted a few times. This chain connects TRBV20-1 to TRBJ2-1; 9 nucleotides agree with TRBD1. The V gene's germline CDR1 is DFQATT and CDR2 SNEGSKA (reference sequence). J was trimmed by 6 bases and V by 6 bases; bases with no gene match: 6. CDR3 length: 13 amino acids. CDR3 in amino acids: CSASGTGTNEQFF. The CDR3 nucleotides read TGCAGTGCCTCCGGGACAGGGACCAATGAGCAGTTCTTC.

The table lists this clonotype with many counts. J is TRBJ2-7 and V is TRBV20-1; 7 positions match TRBD1. The germline V gene has CDR1 DFQATT and CDR2 SNEGSKA (reference sequence). The V gene end was trimmed by 2 bases and the J gene end by 1 base; junction bases not matched to a gene: 2. The CDR3 spans 13 residues. The CDR3 DNA follows: TGCAGTGCTAGACAGGGGGTTTCCTACGAGCAGTACGTC. This encodes CSARQGVSYEQYV.

This clonotype appeared many times. The J gene is TRBJ2-7, the V gene TRBV10-3; D is possibly TRBD1 or TRBD2 (5 bases each). The ends were cut back, 6 bases at V and 5 bases at J, with 20 bases in the middle. The CDR3 extends over 15 amino acids. Germline V lookup: CDR1 ENHRY, CDR2 SYGVKD. DNA of the CDR3: TGTGCCATCAGCGCCCTCGGGACGGCGTCAAACGAGCAGTACGTC. This sequence encodes CAISALGTASNEQYV.

This clonotype was found many times. J is TRBJ2-7 and V is TRBV12-3 or TRBV12-4, with D possibly matching TRBD1 (5 bases). The CDR3 is made up of 14 amino acids. The V end lost 1 base, the J end lost 0 bases, and 7 bases lay between the germline ends. CDR3 nucleotides: TGTGCCAGCAGTTTAGGGGGCAGCTCCTACGAGCAGTACGTC. This encodes CASSLGGSSYEQYV.

V usage is TRBV7-2 and J usage is TRBJ2-7; 8 bases are shared with TRBD2. This CDR3 region has 17 residues. Germline V lookup: CDR1 SGHTA, CDR2 FQGNSA. J was trimmed by 1 base and V by 0 bases; bases with no gene match: 8. Here the CDR3 reads CASSLAVGGALSYEQYF. The CDR3 DNA reads TGTGCCAGCAGCTTAGCTGTCGGGGGGGCCTTGTCCTACGAGCAGTACTTC.

Sample share makes this clonotype large. The gene calls are TRBV5-1 and TRBJ2-2; D unresolved. Trimming took off 4 bases at V and 1 base at J, with 8 bases between the two ends. The CDR3 sequence is 14 residues long. CDR1 SGHRS and CDR2 YFSETQ come from the germline V gene. This chain's CDR3 is CASSPGMNTGELFF. The CDR3 bases are TGCGCCAGCAGCCCAGGAATGAACACCGGGGAGCTGTTTTTT.

This clonotype has only a few counts. The rearrangement joins TRBV5-6 to TRBJ1-2, with 8 positions matching TRBD1. Germline values: CDR1 SGHDT, CDR2 YYEEEE. CDR3 length equals 13 residues. V shed 3 bases and J 7 bases; nucleotides not matched to a gene: 5. The CDR3 DNA is TGTGCCAGCAGCTCGGACAGGGCAGCTGGCTACACCTTC. Translation: CASSSDRAAGYTF. Drawing the rest from reference TRBV5-6 and TRBJ1-2, the complete variable domain is DAGVTQSPTHLIKTRGQQVTLRCSPKSGHDTVSWYQQALGQGPQFIFQYYEEEERQRGNFPDRFSGHQFPNYSSELNVNALLLGDSALYLCASSSDRAAGYTFGSGTRLTVV.

This clonotype showed up just a few times. This chain links TRBV29-1 with TRBJ1-4, with D perhaps matching TRBD1 (5 bases). Germline-derived CDR1 and CDR2 are SQVTM and ANQGSEA. There are 13 residues in the CDR3. V lost 6 bases and J lost 7, with 15 bases in between. CDR3 DNA: TGCAGCGTCGGGGGAGCAAACGGTGAAAAACTGTTTTTT. Its protein product is CSVGGANGEKLFF.

This clonotype was detected many times. The chain joins TRBV15 to TRBJ2-7, with 7 bases lining up with TRBD1. The CDR3 loop spans 17 amino acids. The J segment lost 1 base and the V segment lost 0 bases, leaving 9 bases of the junction unmatched. CDR1 is LNHNV, CDR2 YYDKDF, per germline (reference sequence). The CDR3 is CATSRDLTGAGSYEQYF. The CDR3 DNA sequence: TGTGCCACCAGCAGAGATCTTACAGGGGCAGGTTCCTACGAGCAGTACTTC.

A few counts support this clonotype. The rearrangement uses TRBV7-8 and TRBJ1-6; D is undetermined. The V end was cut by 2 bases, the J end by 9 bases, with 14 bases between. CDR1 is SGHVS, CDR2 FQNEAQ, per germline. This CDR3 comprises 15 residues. This chain's CDR3 is CASSLNLAMSSPLHF. CDR3 bases: TGTGCCAGCAGCTTAAATTTGGCTATGAGTTCACCCCTCCACTTT. The full variable domain, rest sourced from reference TRBV7-8 and TRBJ1-6, is GAGVSQSPRYKVAKRGQDVALRCDPISGHVSLFWYQQALGQGPEFLTYFQNEAQLDKSGLPSDRFFAERPEGSVSTLKIQRTQQEDSAVYLCASSLNLAMSSPLHFGNGTRLTVT.

V gene TRBV5-1 combines with J gene TRBJ2-4, with D perhaps TRBD1 or TRBD2 (5 bases each). Deletions cut 2 bases from V and 0 bases from J, with 15 bases between. The V gene's germline CDR1 is SGHRS and CDR2 YFSETQ. The CDR3 runs to 17 residues. Here the CDR3 DNA reads TGCGCCAGCAGCTTTGCCCAGGGACCTCTAGCCAAAAACATTCAGTACTTC. Amino acid sequence: CASSFAQGPLAKNIQYF.

The chain links TRBV6-1 to TRBJ1-3; 10 bases fit TRBD1. CDR1 is MNHNS, CDR2 SASEGT, per germline. The J segment lost 0 bases and the V segment lost 6 bases, leaving 5 bases of the junction unmatched. The CDR3 has 16 residues. The CDR3 region has the DNA TGTGCCAGCAGGAAGACAGGGGGCAGCTCTGGAAACACCATATATTTT. As protein: CASRKTGGSSGNTIYF.